This T cell receptor beta chain was captured in a study of blood T cell repertoires in COVID-19. Whole-study context: Sites across the United States, Italy and Spain contributed samples from acute and convalescent COVID-19. Nucleic acid was either cDNA or gDNA, and it came from T cells, B-cell-depleted T cells, or PBMCs.

Authors' processing steps: For nucleated cells, counts were estimated from reference gene primer amplification. Repertoires were generated with immunoSEQ multiplex PCR, while TCRdb's copy carries only in-frame clones and drops some. From that table come the V and J calls and clone size; the DNA was used to work out D and trimming. This sample carries over 300,000 clones, around 82% of them seen once, and the ten largest clones take 1% to 1.5%. The CDR3 has 16 amino acids. V was trimmed by 1 base and J by 4 bases, leaving 14 bases between them. Germline loops: CDR1 SGHRS, CDR2 YFSETQ. The chain recombines TRBV5-1 with TRBJ2-2, with D possibly TRBD2 on 5 matching bases. The receptor comes from a woman aged 45-59 years with acute or convalescent COVID-19. Material for sequencing was peripheral blood. The CDR3 spells CASSLLTTEGTGELFF. CDR3 DNA: TGCGCCAGCAGCTTGTTAACGACTGAGGGCACCGGGGAGCTGTTTTTT. Drawing the rest from reference TRBV5-1 and TRBJ2-2, the complete variable domain is KAGVTQTPRYLIKTRGQQVTLSCSPISGHRSVSWYQQTPGQGLQFLFEYFSETQRNKGNFPGRFSGRQFSNSRSEMNVSTLELGDSALYLCASSLLTTEGTGELFFGEGSRLTVL.